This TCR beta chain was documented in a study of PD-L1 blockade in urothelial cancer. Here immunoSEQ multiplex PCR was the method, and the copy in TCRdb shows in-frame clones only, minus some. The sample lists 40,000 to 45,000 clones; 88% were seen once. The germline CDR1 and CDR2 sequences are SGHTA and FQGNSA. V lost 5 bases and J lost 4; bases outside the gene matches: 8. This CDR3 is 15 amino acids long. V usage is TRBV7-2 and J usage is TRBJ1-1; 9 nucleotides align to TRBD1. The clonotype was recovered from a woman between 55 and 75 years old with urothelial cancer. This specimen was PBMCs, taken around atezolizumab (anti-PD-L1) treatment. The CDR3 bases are TGTGCCAGCAGCGATAGGACAGGGGAGAGCACTGAAGCTTTCTTT. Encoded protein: CASSDRTGESTEAFF.